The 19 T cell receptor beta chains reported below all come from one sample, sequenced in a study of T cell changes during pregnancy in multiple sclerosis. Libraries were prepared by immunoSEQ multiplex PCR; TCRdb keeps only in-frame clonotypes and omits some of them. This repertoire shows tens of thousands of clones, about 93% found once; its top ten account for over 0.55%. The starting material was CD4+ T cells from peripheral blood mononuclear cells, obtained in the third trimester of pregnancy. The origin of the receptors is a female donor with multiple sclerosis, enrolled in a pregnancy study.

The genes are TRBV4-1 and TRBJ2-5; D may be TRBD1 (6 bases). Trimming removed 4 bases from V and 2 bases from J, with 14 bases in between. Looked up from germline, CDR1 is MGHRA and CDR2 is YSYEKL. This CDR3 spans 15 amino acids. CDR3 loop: CASSLTGTSQETQYF. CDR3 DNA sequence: TGCGCCAGCAGCCTCACCGGGACATCTCAAGAGACCCAGTACTTC.

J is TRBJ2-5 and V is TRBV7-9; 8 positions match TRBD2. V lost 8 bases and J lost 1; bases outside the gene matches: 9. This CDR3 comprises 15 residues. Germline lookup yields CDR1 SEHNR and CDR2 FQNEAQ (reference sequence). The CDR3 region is CASQIPGGAQETQYF. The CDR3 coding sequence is TGTGCCAGCCAGATTCCGGGAGGGGCCCAAGAGACCCAGTACTTC.

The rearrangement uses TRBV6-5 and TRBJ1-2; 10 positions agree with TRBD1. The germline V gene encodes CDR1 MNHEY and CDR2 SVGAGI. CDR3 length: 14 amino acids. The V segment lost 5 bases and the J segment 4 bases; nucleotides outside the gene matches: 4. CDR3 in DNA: TGTGCCAGCAGTCGGGACAGGGGACCCTATGGCTACACCTTC. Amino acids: CASSRDRGPYGYTF.

The CDR3 coding sequence is TGTGCCAGCAGTTTGGCAGTTTCAGTCACAGATACGCAGTATTTT. Its protein is CASSLAVSVTDTQYF. The chain links TRBV28 to TRBJ2-3; D not resolved. Deletions cut 3 bases from V and 2 bases from J, with 12 bases between. This CDR3 is built from 15 residues. Germline V lookup: CDR1 MDHEN, CDR2 SYDVKM.

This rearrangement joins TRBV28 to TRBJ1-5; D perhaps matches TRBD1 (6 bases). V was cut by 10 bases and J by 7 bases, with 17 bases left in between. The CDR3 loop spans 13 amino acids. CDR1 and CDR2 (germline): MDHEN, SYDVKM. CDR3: CATYRGTGQPQHF. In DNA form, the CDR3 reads TGTGCCACTTATCGGGGTACAGGGCAGCCCCAGCATTTT.

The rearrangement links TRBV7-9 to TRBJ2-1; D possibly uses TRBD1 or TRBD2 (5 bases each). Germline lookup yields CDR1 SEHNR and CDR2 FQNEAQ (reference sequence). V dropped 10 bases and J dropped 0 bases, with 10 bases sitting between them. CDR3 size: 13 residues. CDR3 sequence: CATRESSYNEQFF. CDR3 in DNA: TGTGCCACCAGGGAGAGCTCCTACAATGAGCAGTTCTTC.

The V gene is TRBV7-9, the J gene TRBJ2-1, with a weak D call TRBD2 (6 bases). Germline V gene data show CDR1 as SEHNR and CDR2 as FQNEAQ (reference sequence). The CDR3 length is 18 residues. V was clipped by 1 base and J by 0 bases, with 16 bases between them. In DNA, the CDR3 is TGTGCCAGCAGCTTAGGCAGGGACTCCAGGAGCTCCTACAATGAGCAGTTCTTC. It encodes CASSLGRDSRSSYNEQFF.

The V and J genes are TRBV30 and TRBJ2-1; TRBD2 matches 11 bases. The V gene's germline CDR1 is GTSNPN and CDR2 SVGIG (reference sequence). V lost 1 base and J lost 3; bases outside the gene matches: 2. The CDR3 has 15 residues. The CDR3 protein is CAWSAGTSGYNEQFF. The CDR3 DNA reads TGTGCCTGGAGTGCCGGGACTAGCGGCTACAATGAGCAGTTCTTC.

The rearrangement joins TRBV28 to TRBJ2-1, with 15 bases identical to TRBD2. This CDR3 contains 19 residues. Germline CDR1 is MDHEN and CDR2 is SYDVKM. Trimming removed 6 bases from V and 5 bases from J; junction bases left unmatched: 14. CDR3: CASRFHPGTSGRTNNEQFF. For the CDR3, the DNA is TGTGCCAGCAGATTCCACCCCGGGACTAGCGGGAGGACGAACAATGAGCAGTTCTTC.

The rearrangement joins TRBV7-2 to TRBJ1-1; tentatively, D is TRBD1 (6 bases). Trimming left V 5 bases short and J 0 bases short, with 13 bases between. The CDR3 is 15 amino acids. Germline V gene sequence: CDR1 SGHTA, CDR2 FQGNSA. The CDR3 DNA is TGTGCCAGCAGCCATGGACAGCAGCTGAACACTGAAGCTTTCTTT. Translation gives CASSHGQQLNTEAFF. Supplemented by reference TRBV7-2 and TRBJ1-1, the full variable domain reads GAGVSQSPSNKVTEKGKDVELRCDPISGHTALYWYRQSLGQGLEFLIYFQGNSAPDKSGLPSDRFSAERTGGSVSTLTIQRTQQEDSAVYLCASSHGQQLNTEAFFGQGTRLTVV.

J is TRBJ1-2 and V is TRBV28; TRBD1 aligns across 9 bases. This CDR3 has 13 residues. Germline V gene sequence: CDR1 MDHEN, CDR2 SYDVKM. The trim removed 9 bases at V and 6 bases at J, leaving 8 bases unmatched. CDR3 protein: CASNRGRGDGYTF. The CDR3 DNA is TGTGCCAGTAACAGGGGGCGCGGCGATGGCTACACCTTC.

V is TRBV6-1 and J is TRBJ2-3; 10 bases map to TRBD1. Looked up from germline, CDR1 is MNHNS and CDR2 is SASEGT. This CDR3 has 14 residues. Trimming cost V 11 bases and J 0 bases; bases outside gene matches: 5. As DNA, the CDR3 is TGTGCCGGCTGGACAGGGGGTAGCACAGATACGCAGTATTTT. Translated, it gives CAGWTGGSTDTQYF.

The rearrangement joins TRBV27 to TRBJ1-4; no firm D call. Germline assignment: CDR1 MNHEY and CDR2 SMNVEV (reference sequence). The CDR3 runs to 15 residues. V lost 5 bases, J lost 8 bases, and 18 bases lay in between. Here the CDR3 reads CASSRSLMRREKLFF. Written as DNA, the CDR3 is TGTGCCAGCAGTCGCAGTTTAATGAGGAGGGAAAAACTGTTTTTT. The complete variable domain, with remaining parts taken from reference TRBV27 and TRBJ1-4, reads EAQVTQNPRYLITVTGKKLTVTCSQNMNHEYMSWYRQDPGLGLRQIYYSMNVEVTDKGDVPEGYKVSRKEKRNFPLILESPSPNQTSLYFCASSRSLMRREKLFFGSGTQLSVL.

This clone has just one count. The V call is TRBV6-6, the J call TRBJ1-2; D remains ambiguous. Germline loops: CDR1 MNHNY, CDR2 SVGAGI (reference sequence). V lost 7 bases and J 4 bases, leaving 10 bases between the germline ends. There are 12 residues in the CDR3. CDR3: CASTPEGYGYTF. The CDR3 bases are TGTGCCAGCACCCCTGAGGGCTATGGCTACACCTTC.

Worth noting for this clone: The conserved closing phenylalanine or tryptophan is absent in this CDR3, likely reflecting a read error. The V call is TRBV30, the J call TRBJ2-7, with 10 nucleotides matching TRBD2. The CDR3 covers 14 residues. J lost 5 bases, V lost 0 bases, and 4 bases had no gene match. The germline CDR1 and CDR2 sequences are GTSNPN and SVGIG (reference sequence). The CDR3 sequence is CAWSVLAGVHEQYL. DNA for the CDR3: TGTGCCTGGAGTGTTCTAGCGGGAGTTCACGAGCAGTACCTC.

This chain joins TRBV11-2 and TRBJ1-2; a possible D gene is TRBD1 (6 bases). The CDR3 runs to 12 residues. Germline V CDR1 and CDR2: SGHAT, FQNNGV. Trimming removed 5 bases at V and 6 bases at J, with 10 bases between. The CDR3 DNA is TGTGCCAGCAGCCTCCAGGGGAATGGCTACACCTTC. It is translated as CASSLQGNGYTF.

The chain's CDR3 is CASSLLGGATLGYTF. The CDR3 region has the DNA TGTGCCAGCAGCCTACTGGGGGGGGCGACGTTAGGCTACACCTTC. This chain links TRBV7-2 with TRBJ1-2; D may be TRBD1 (6 bases). CDR3 length: 15 amino acids. Trimming took 5 bases from V and 8 from J, leaving 21 bases between them. CDR1 is SGHTA and CDR2 is FQGNSA in the germline V gene. The entire variable domain, with the rest obtained from reference TRBV7-2 and TRBJ1-2, is as follows: GAGVSQSPSNKVTEKGKDVELRCDPISGHTALYWYRQSLGQGLEFLIYFQGNSAPDKSGLPSDRFSAERTGGSVSTLTIQRTQQEDSAVYLCASSLLGGATLGYTFGSGTRLTVV.

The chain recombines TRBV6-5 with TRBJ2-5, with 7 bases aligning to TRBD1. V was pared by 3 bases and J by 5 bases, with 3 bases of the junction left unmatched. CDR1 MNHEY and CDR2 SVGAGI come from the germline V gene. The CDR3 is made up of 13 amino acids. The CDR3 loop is CASSYPTGETQYF. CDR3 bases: TGTGCCAGCAGTTATCCGACAGGGGAGACCCAGTACTTC.

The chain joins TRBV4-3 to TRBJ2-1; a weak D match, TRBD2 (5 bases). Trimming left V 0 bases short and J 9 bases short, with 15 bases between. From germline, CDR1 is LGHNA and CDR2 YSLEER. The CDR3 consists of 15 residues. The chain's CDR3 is CASSQDKIAAGEQFF. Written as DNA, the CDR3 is TGCGCCAGCAGCCAAGATAAGATTGCCGCGGGTGAGCAGTTCTTC.